This T cell receptor (beta chain) derives from a study of blood T cells in healthy people across ages. On the study more broadly: About one barcoded beta molecule per two T cells was the capture yield of template switching. Study results and caveats: It was held that diversity estimates obtained from one million T cells represented underestimates. Higher diversity, along with more naive CD4+ cells, distinguished long-lived donors from aged donors.

On this clonotype itself: Antigen unknown.

For the second PCR, which ran for about 6 to 11 cycles, a sample-barcoded 5' primer and a J-beta primer mix were used. Every single cDNA molecule received a tag from a template-switch adaptor with 12 random nucleotides. TCRdb ran MiXCR on the 5' RACE reads and lists one entry per CDR3 protein. The data show 800,000 to 950,000 distinct CDR3 sequences, about 48% seen once. V was shortened by 1 base and J by 4 bases, with 20 bases between the two germline ends. Per germline, CDR1 DFQATT and CDR2 SNEGSKA (reference sequence). The CDR3 contains 17 residues. Source material: blood. The receptor's source is a young man in good health. The chain carries TRBV20-1 and TRBJ2-4; D could derive from TRBD1 or TRBD2 (5 bases each). The CDR3 DNA sequence: TGCAGTGCTAGAGGAGGGATAGGGGTCGGGTTTAAAAACATTCAGTACTTC. Translation gives CSARGGIGVGFKNIQYF.